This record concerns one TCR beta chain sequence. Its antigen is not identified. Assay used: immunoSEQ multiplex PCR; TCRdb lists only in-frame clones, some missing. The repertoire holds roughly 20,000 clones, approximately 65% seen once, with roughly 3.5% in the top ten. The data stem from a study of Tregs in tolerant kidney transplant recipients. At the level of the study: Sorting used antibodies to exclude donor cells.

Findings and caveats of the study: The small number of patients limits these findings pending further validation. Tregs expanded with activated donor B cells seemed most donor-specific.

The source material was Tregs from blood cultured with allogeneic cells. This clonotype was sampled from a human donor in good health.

This CDR3 is CASSLTKETQYF. The CDR3 DNA is TGTGCCAGCAGCTTGACAAAAGAGACCCAGTACTTC. The V and J genes are TRBV5-8 and TRBJ2-5; D remains unclear. CDR3 size: 12 residues. The V gene's germline CDR1 is SGHTS and CDR2 YDEGEE. V dropped 1 base and J dropped 3 bases, with 4 bases sitting between them.